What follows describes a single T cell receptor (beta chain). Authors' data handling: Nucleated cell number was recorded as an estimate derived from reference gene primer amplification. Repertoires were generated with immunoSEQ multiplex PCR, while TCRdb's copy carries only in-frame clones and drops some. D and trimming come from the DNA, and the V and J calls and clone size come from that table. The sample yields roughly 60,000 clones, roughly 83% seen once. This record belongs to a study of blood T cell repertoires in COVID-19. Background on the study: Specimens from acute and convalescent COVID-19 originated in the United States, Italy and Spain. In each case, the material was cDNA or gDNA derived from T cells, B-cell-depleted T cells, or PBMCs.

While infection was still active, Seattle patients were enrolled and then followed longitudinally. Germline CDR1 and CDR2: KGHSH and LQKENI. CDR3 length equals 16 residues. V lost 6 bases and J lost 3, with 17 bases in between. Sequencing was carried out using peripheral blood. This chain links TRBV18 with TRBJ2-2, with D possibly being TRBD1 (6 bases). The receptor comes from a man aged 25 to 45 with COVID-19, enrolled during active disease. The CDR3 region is CASSLFRGEDTGELFF. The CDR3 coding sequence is TGTGCCAGCTCTCTCTTCAGGGGCGAGGACACCGGGGAGCTGTTTTTT.